These T cell receptor beta chains were read from a single sample in a study of blood T cell repertoires in COVID-19. Assay: immunoSEQ multiplex PCR; the TCRdb copy retains only in-frame clones and omits some. This sample yields 250,000 to 400,000 clones, of which more than 70% are seen a single time; approximately 5.3% belongs to the top ten. Input material: PBMCs or T cells enriched from blood (not recorded which). The receptors derive from a woman in her twenties or thirties who had recovered from COVID-19. CDR3s include the opening cysteine and the closing phenylalanine or tryptophan. The D gene is left open where the match is weak. Clone sizes are given selectively: once, few, many, or a class where the clone is expanded.

j_gene | abundance | d_gene | v_gene | CDR3aa | CDR3nt
TRBJ2-7 | NA | TRBD1 | TRBV30 | CAWSAFRQGSIYEQYF | TGTGCCTGGAGTGCCTTCCGACAGGGTTCCATTTACGAGCAGTACTTC
TRBJ2-3 | NA | TRBD2 | TRBV7-4 | CASSFHTSGLSTDTQYF | TGTGCCAGCAGCTTCCATACTAGCGGGCTTAGCACAGATACGCAGTATTTT
TRBJ2-3 | NA | NA | TRBV2 | CASSVAASTDTQYF | TGTGCCAGCAGTGTAGCAGCTAGCACAGATACGCAGTATTTT
TRBJ2-3 | NA | NA | TRBV6-2/TRBV6-3 | CASSYWGGARDTQYF | TGTGCCAGCAGTTACTGGGGCGGGGCCCGGGATACGCAGTATTTT
TRBJ1-5 | NA | NA | TRBV18 | CASSPSPGQAASQHF | TGTGCCAGCTCACCTTCTCCGGGACAAGCTGCATCACAGCATTTT
TRBJ1-2 | NA | NA | TRBV5-1 | CASSPPGASQSGYTF | TGCGCCAGCAGCCCCCCAGGGGCCTCCCAATCCGGCTACACCTTC
TRBJ1-5 | NA | TRBD1 | TRBV10-3 | CAIRVGQGQPQHF | TGTGCCATCAGAGTAGGACAGGGCCAGCCCCAGCATTTT
TRBJ2-5 | many | NA | TRBV2 | CASSLLATETQYF | TGTGCCAGCAGTTTACTAGCAACGGAGACCCAGTACTTC
TRBJ1-1 | NA | NA | TRBV18 | CASSPVVGAGTEAFF | TGTGCCAGCTCACCCGTGGTAGGGGCCGGCACTGAAGCTTTCTTT
TRBJ1-5 | NA | TRBD1 | TRBV27 | CASSSTGLVLSQPQHF | TGTGCCAGCAGCTCGACAGGGCTCGTTTTAAGTCAGCCCCAGCATTTT
TRBJ1-2 | NA | TRBD1 | TRBV6-4 | CATRDRGGYTF | TGTGCCACAAGGGACAGGGGCGGCTACACCTTC
TRBJ2-1 | NA | NA | TRBV10-3 | CAIRRDHQTDNEQFF | TGTGCCATCAGGCGGGACCACCAGACAGACAATGAGCAGTTCTTC
TRBJ1-2 | once | TRBD1 | TRBV5-1 | CASSQTGTGTLYGYTF | TGCGCCAGCAGCCAAACCGGGACAGGGACCCTCTATGGCTACACCTTC
TRBJ2-3 | NA | TRBD2 | TRBV30 | CAWRLLAGGYTDTQYF | TGTGCCTGGAGACTCCTTGCGGGGGGCTACACAGATACGCAGTATTTT
TRBJ2-7 | NA | NA | TRBV6-1 | CASSEGGGLSWEQYF | TGTGCCAGCAGTGAGGGCGGGGGCTTGTCCTGGGAGCAGTACTTC
TRBJ2-7 | NA | TRBD1 | TRBV6-5 | CASSYAGTGGDEQYF | TGTGCCAGCAGTTACGCAGGGACAGGGGGCGACGAGCAGTACTTC
TRBJ1-1 | NA | TRBD1 | TRBV19 | CASSPRGQGRSTEAFF | TGTGCCAGTAGTCCGCGGGGACAGGGTCGGAGCACTGAAGCTTTCTTT
TRBJ2-1 | NA | NA | TRBV14 | CASSQDQWRLKQFF | TGTGCCAGCAGCCAAGATCAATGGAGGTTAAAGCAGTTCTTC
TRBJ2-3 | NA | TRBD2 | TRBV4-3 | CASSQTGGGSDTQYF | TGCGCCAGCAGCCAAACCGGGGGGGGGTCAGATACGCAGTATTTT
TRBJ2-7 | NA | NA | TRBV5-1 | CASSLVPGTYEQYF | TGCGCCAGCAGCTTGGTTCCAGGAACCTACGAGCAGTACTTC
TRBJ2-1 | NA | TRBD2 | TRBV19 | CASSILAGGNEQFF | TGTGCCAGTAGTATTCTAGCGGGTGGGAATGAGCAGTTCTTC
TRBJ2-3 | NA | TRBD2 | TRBV9 | CASSVAAGGADTQYF | TGTGCCAGCAGCGTAGCAGCGGGGGGAGCAGATACGCAGTATTTT
TRBJ1-2 | many | TRBD1 | TRBV6-5 | CASIQTGAGYGYTF | TGTGCCAGCATCCAGACAGGGGCGGGCTATGGCTACACCTTC
TRBJ2-1 | NA | TRBD2 | TRBV7-2 | CASSLLAGGNEQFF | TGTGCCAGCAGCTTGCTAGCGGGGGGAAATGAGCAGTTCTTC
TRBJ2-7 | few | NA | TRBV9 | CASSLTGLTDYEQYF | TGTGCCAGCAGCCTGACAGGTCTTACCGACTACGAGCAGTACTTC
TRBJ1-1 | NA | NA | TRBV19 | CASRSRFNEAFF | TGTGCCAGTAGATCCAGGTTCAATGAAGCTTTCTTT
TRBJ2-5 | few | NA | TRBV20-1 | CSAHQRETQYF | TGCAGTGCCCATCAGCGGGAGACCCAGTACTTC
TRBJ2-5 | NA | TRBD1 | TRBV5-4 | CASSLHLQGAGETQYF | TGTGCCAGCAGCCTTCATCTACAGGGGGCTGGAGAGACCCAGTACTTC
TRBJ2-5 | NA | TRBD2 | TRBV5-5 | CASSLVGLAGSGQETQYF | TGTGCCAGCAGCTTGGTAGGACTAGCGGGGTCGGGGCAAGAGACCCAGTACTTC
TRBJ2-7 | NA | NA | TRBV9 | CASSPPAGGGEQYF | TGTGCCAGCAGCCCCCCGGCGGGCGGAGGCGAGCAGTACTTC
TRBJ2-3 | NA | TRBD1 | TRBV24-1 | CATSRQGRTDTQYF | TGTGCCACCAGCAGACAGGGCCGCACAGATACGCAGTATTTT
TRBJ2-7 | few | TRBD1 | TRBV25-1 | CASRDRGPQSEQYF | TGTGCCAGCAGGGACAGGGGCCCGCAAAGTGAGCAGTACTTC
TRBJ1-3 | NA | NA | TRBV5-8 | CASSWGVGSGNTIYF | TGTGCCAGCAGCTGGGGGGTTGGTTCTGGAAACACCATATATTTT
TRBJ1-1 | once | NA | TRBV5-1 | CASSPTNLNTEAFF | TGCGCCAGCAGCCCGACAAATTTGAACACTGAAGCTTTCTTT
TRBJ1-2 | NA | NA | TRBV5-1 | CASSPDGANYGYTF | TGCGCCAGCAGCCCGGATGGAGCTAACTATGGCTACACCTTC
TRBJ1-2 | NA | NA | TRBV3-1/TRBV3-2 | CASSQVGGSDGYTF | TGTGCCAGCAGCCAAGTCGGGGGGTCTGATGGCTACACCTTC
TRBJ1-6 | NA | TRBD1 | TRBV3-1/TRBV3-2 | CASSQERQGRSPLHF | TGTGCCAGCAGCCAAGAAAGACAGGGTCGTTCACCCCTCCACTTT
TRBJ1-4 | once | TRBD1 | TRBV3-1/TRBV3-2 | CASSQSGQGGYEKLFF | TGTGCCAGCAGCCAGTCCGGCCAGGGGGGATATGAAAAACTGTTTTTT
TRBJ1-1 | NA | NA | TRBV29-1 | CSARSRTGGTEAFF | TGCAGCGCCCGGTCGAGAACGGGGGGCACTGAAGCTTTCTTT
TRBJ1-1 | few | NA | TRBV5-6 | CASSLASGRGTEAFF | TGTGCCAGCAGCTTGGCGTCAGGACGGGGGACTGAAGCTTTCTTT
TRBJ2-3 | NA | TRBD1 | TRBV5-1 | CASSSAGTGGADTQYF | TGCGCCAGCAGCTCAGCCGGGACAGGGGGCGCAGATACGCAGTATTTT
TRBJ1-1 | NA | NA | TRBV24-1 | CATSDFHAGDTEAFF | TGTGCCACCAGTGATTTTCATGCAGGGGACACTGAAGCTTTCTTT
TRBJ2-3 | NA | TRBD1 | TRBV9 | CASSAGQGYTDTQYF | TGTGCCAGCAGCGCCGGACAGGGGTACACAGATACGCAGTATTTT
TRBJ2-3 | NA | TRBD2 | TRBV19 | CASSSWASGVSTDTQYF | TGTGCCAGTAGTTCTTGGGCTAGCGGGGTTAGCACAGATACGCAGTATTTT
TRBJ1-6 | NA | NA | TRBV7-9 | CASSHGDSPLHF | TGTGCCAGCAGCCACGGGGATTCGCCCCTCCACTTT
TRBJ1-2 | NA | TRBD1 | TRBV18 | CASSPQGAHYGYTF | TGTGCCAGCTCACCACAGGGGGCACACTATGGCTACACCTTC
TRBJ2-3 | NA | TRBD2 | TRBV25-1 | CASSPTSGVADTQYF | TGTGCCAGCTCTCCGACTAGCGGGGTCGCAGATACGCAGTATTTT
TRBJ1-5 | NA | TRBD1 | TRBV30 | CAWNRDRGNQPQHF | TGTGCCTGGAACCGGGACAGGGGTAATCAGCCCCAGCATTTT
TRBJ1-2 | NA | TRBD1 | TRBV3-1/TRBV3-2 | CASSGRTGRDGYTF | TGTGCCAGCAGCGGACGGACAGGGAGAGATGGCTACACCTTC
TRBJ1-2 | NA | NA | TRBV6-5 | CASSYSWTADYGYTF | TGTGCCAGCAGTTACTCCTGGACAGCAGACTATGGCTACACCTTC
TRBJ1-2 | NA | TRBD1 | TRBV18 | CASSFDRGGEDGYTF | TGTGCCAGCTCATTCGACAGGGGGGGAGAGGATGGCTACACCTTC
TRBJ1-3 | few | NA | TRBV28 | CASSRQRAGNTIYF | TGTGCCAGCAGTCGACAGAGAGCTGGAAACACCATATATTTT
TRBJ1-2 | NA | TRBD1 | TRBV14 | CASSQVQGQGYGYTF | TGTGCCAGCAGCCAAGTCCAGGGACAGGGCTATGGCTACACCTTC
TRBJ1-1 | once | TRBD1 | TRBV10-1 | CASSEFRDRGLRAFF | TGCGCCAGCAGTGAGTTCCGGGACAGGGGCCTAAGGGCTTTCTTT